The 27 T cell receptor beta chains listed next were all sequenced from one sample in a study of early T cells in non-severe SARS-CoV-2 infection. TCRdb fed the 5' RACE reads into MiXCR, producing one record per CDR3 protein. The sample holds about 73,000 distinct CDR3 sequences, roughly 15% seen once. The source material was whole blood. Receptors were obtained from an adult who was a healthcare worker with PCR-confirmed SARS-CoV-2 infection or an uninfected control (not recorded which).

This clonotype showed up many times. CDR3: CSAGTHDSSTEAFF. The CDR3 region has the DNA TGCAGTGCTGGGACACATGACTCCAGCACTGAAGCTTTCTTT. The chain employs TRBV20-1 and TRBJ1-1, with a tentative D call TRBD1 (6 bases). Trimming removed 5 bases at V and 4 bases at J, with 17 bases between. Per the germline V gene, CDR1 is DFQATT and CDR2 is SNEGSKA (reference sequence). The CDR3 runs 14 residues.

The genes are TRBV25-1 and TRBJ1-2; D ambiguous. The CDR3 loop spans 11 amino acids. V was shortened by 6 bases and J by 6 bases, with 8 bases between the two germline ends. Germline lookup yields CDR1 MGHDK and CDR2 SYGVNS. CDR3 residues: CASSQLNGYTF. The DNA for the CDR3 is TGTGCCAGCAGCCAGTTGAATGGCTACACCTTC.

The chain has TRBV15 and TRBJ1-3; D not resolved. The germline V gene has CDR1 LNHNV and CDR2 YYDKDF (reference sequence). V dropped 0 bases and J dropped 0 bases, with 6 bases sitting between them. This CDR3 has 15 amino acids. The CDR3: CATSRDLSSGNTIYF. The CDR3 region has the DNA TGTGCCACCAGCAGAGATTTATCCTCTGGAAACACCATATATTTT.

The sample holds a few counts of this clonotype. This chain connects TRBV29-1 to TRBJ2-3; D not certain. Trimming removed 6 bases from V and 4 bases from J, with 11 bases in between. The CDR3 is 12 residues long. CDR1 and CDR2 (germline): SQVTM, ANQGSEA. The CDR3 reads CSVDKTSDTQYF. CDR3 in DNA: TGCAGCGTAGATAAGACGTCAGATACGCAGTATTTT.

The chain joins TRBV9 to TRBJ2-2; 7 positions match TRBD1. CDR3 size: 17 residues. Per the germline V gene, CDR1 is SGDLS and CDR2 is YYNGEE. Trimming removed 0 bases from V and 4 bases from J; junction bases left unmatched: 9. Written as DNA, the CDR3 is TGTGCCAGCAGCGTAGGGGGGCGGACAGGCCTCACCGGGGAGCTGTTTTTT. The encoded protein is CASSVGGRTGLTGELFF.

This clonotype was counted at least ten times. The chain recombines TRBV29-1 with TRBJ1-1; D not resolved. This CDR3 comprises 13 residues. Germline-derived CDR1 and CDR2 are SQVTM and ANQGSEA. V dropped 4 bases and J dropped 3 bases, with 12 bases sitting between them. The CDR3 DNA follows: TGCAGCGTTGGGGCAACCCTAGACACTGAAGCTTTCTTT. Residues: CSVGATLDTEAFF.

The chain couples TRBV29-1 to TRBJ2-1, with 7 bases fitting TRBD1. CDR1 is SQVTM, CDR2 ANQGSEA, per germline. J gave up 1 base and V 7 bases, and 4 bases lay outside the gene matches. The CDR3 loop spans 13 amino acids. This CDR3 reads CSGGQDSYNEQFF. The CDR3 bases are TGCAGCGGCGGACAGGATTCCTACAATGAGCAGTTCTTC.

This rearrangement joins TRBV10-3 to TRBJ2-4; TRBD1 is a possible D gene (6 bases). There are 15 residues in the CDR3. V was trimmed by 0 bases and J by 6 bases, leaving 12 bases between them. From germline, CDR1 is ENHRY and CDR2 SYGVKD. The CDR3 is CAISESQGSGNIQYF. The CDR3 bases are TGTGCCATCAGTGAGTCGCAGGGGAGTGGAAACATTCAGTACTTC.

About this clonotype itself: A much larger clone differs from this one at a single base, so this may be a read error. This sequence joins TRBV9 and TRBJ1-6; D is unresolved. The germline V gene has CDR1 SGDLS and CDR2 YYNGEE. V dropped 4 bases and J dropped 5 bases, with 13 bases sitting between them. The CDR3 length is 15 residues. The CDR3 region is CASSIDGQDNSPLHF. CDR3 in DNA: TGTGCCAGCAGCATAGACGGGCAGGATAATTCACCCCTCCACTTT.

V is TRBV11-2 and J is TRBJ1-4, with D maybe TRBD1 (6 bases). V was shortened by 5 bases and J by 6 bases, with 13 bases between the two germline ends. This CDR3 is built from 14 residues. Germline V lookup: CDR1 SGHAT, CDR2 FQNNGV. The CDR3 region is CASSPGAGYEKLFF. The CDR3 region has the DNA TGTGCCAGCAGCCCGGGGGCAGGGTATGAAAAACTGTTTTTT.

This clonotype was observed at least ten times. V and J are TRBV6-1 and TRBJ1-4; no clear D. Trimming removed 2 bases at V and 0 bases at J, with 13 bases between. Germline V gene sequence: CDR1 MNHNS, CDR2 SASEGT. The CDR3 runs to 17 residues. CDR3 protein: CASSEMMEAATNEKLFF. For the CDR3, the DNA is TGTGCCAGCAGTGAAATGATGGAGGCGGCAACTAATGAAAAACTGTTTTTT.

There are many counts of this clonotype. The gene calls are TRBV6-2 or TRBV6-3 and TRBJ1-5; D may be TRBD1 (5 bases). The CDR3 is 14 residues long. Germline CDR1 and CDR2: MNHEY and SVGEGT. The ends were cut back, 8 bases at V and 0 bases at J, with 11 bases in the middle. The CDR3 DNA reads as TGTGCCAGCGTAGACAGCAATAGCAATCAGCCCCAGCATTTT. Protein sequence: CASVDSNSNQPQHF.

This clonotype was recorded at least ten times. V usage is TRBV7-3 and J usage is TRBJ1-6; D possibly corresponds to TRBD1 (5 bases). CDR1 is SGHTA and CDR2 is FQGTGA in the germline V gene. Trimming removed 5 bases at V and 14 bases at J, with 22 bases between. This CDR3 is 15 amino acids long. CDR3 nucleotide sequence: TGTGCCAGCAGCCCCGCGGGGGGGATGGGGAAGACCCTCCACTTT. It is translated as CASSPAGGMGKTLHF.

In its sample, this clonotype was seen many times. This chain connects TRBV7-9 to TRBJ2-4, with D possibly being TRBD1 (5 bases). Trimming took 5 bases from V and 0 from J, leaving 17 bases between them. The CDR3 totals 17 residues. CDR1 SEHNR and CDR2 FQNEAQ come from the germline V gene (reference sequence). The CDR3 sequence: CASSPVDSPIAKNIQYF. The CDR3 region has the DNA TGTGCCAGCAGCCCAGTTGACAGTCCGATAGCCAAAAACATTCAGTACTTC. Together with reference TRBV7-9 and TRBJ2-4, the CDR3 gives the full variable domain: DTGVSQNPRHKITKRGQNVTFRCDPISEHNRLYWYRQTLGQGPEFLTYFQNEAQLEKSRLLSDRFSAERPKGSFSTLEIQRTEQGDSAMYLCASSPVDSPIAKNIQYFGAGTRLSVL.

In regard to this clonotype: This may come from a read error, since a much larger clone is one base off. The rearrangement links TRBV29-1 to TRBJ1-4; D not certain. Trimming cost V 7 bases and J 8 bases, with 11 bases left between them. The germline V gene encodes CDR1 SQVTM and CDR2 ANQGSEA. The CDR3 is made up of 11 amino acids. This chain's CDR3 is CSADVREKLFF. The CDR3 DNA follows: TGCAGCGCTGATGTTCGCGAAAAACTGTTTTTT.

This clonotype was observed many times. The chain carries TRBV6-5 and TRBJ2-1, with 7 bases fitting TRBD1. The CDR3 has 16 residues. The germline V gene has CDR1 MNHEY and CDR2 SVGAGI. J was trimmed by 8 bases and V by 6 bases; bases with no gene match: 16. The DNA of the CDR3 is TGTGCCAGCAGGGACTCTGGGAGACAGGGTAGAGATGAGCAGTTCTTC. This gives the protein CASRDSGRQGRDEQFF.

This clonotype was found once. The chain is built from TRBV9 and TRBJ2-5, with unresolved D. Germline V CDR1 and CDR2: SGDLS, YYNGEE. This CDR3 has 13 residues. Deletions cut 4 bases from V and 5 bases from J, with 12 bases between. The chain's CDR3 is CASSTGREETQYF. The DNA of the CDR3 is TGTGCCAGCAGCACCGGACGAGAGGAGACCCAGTACTTC.

CDR3 nucleotides: TGTGCCAGCACCGTTGACAGGTTTGATTCACCCCTCCACTTT. Amino acid sequence: CASTVDRFDSPLHF. This chain joins TRBV5-4 and TRBJ1-6; weak D call: TRBD1 (6 bases). This CDR3 comprises 14 residues. V lost 6 bases, J lost 8 bases, and 15 bases lay in between. CDR1 and CDR2 (germline): SGHNT, YYREEE (reference sequence).

This clonotype was found a few times. The chain employs TRBV6-2 or TRBV6-3 and TRBJ1-6; 10 bases line up with TRBD1. Germline values: CDR1 MNHEY, CDR2 SVGEGT. The CDR3 loop spans 19 amino acids. Losses at the gene ends were 0 bases for V and 6 bases for J; bases not matched to a gene: 11. The CDR3 region has the DNA TGTGCCAGCAGTTACTCGCGCCTCCGGGACAGGGGAGGTAATTCACCCCTCCACTTT. It translates to CASSYSRLRDRGGNSPLHF.

The gene calls are TRBV19 and TRBJ2-3; a weak D match, TRBD1 (6 bases). Germline values: CDR1 LNHDA, CDR2 SQIVND (reference sequence). This CDR3 contains 19 residues. The V gene lost 6 bases and the J gene lost 0 bases, with 25 bases spanning the gap. The CDR3 here is CASRRKGGFAATSTDTQYF. CDR3 DNA: TGTGCCAGTAGGAGGAAAGGGGGATTCGCGGCTACCAGCACAGATACGCAGTATTTT.

There are a few counts of this clonotype. The CDR3 protein is CASRTRAGAGYTF. CDR3 nucleotide sequence: TGTGCCAGCAGGACGAGGGCCGGCGCGGGCTACACCTTC. The chain couples TRBV13 to TRBJ1-2; no definite D call. The CDR3 is made up of 13 amino acids. With 6 bases removed from V and 8 bases from J, the gap between germline ends came to 16 bases. Germline CDR1 is PRHDT and CDR2 is FYEKMQ (reference sequence).

Turning to this clonotype: This may come from a read error, since a much larger clone is one base off. The genes are TRBV18 and TRBJ1-1; the match to TRBD1 covers 7 bases. The CDR3 runs 13 residues. Per the germline V gene, CDR1 is KGHSH and CDR2 is LQKENI. The chain's CDR3 is CASSPTGNTEAYF. CDR3 sequence (DNA): TGTGCCAGCTCACCGACAGGGAACACTGAAGCTTACTTT.

J is TRBJ2-1 and V is TRBV20-1, with TRBD2 matching 7 bases. Germline V CDR1 and CDR2: DFQATT, SNEGSKA (reference sequence). This CDR3 contains 14 residues. V gave up 1 base and J gave up 4 bases; unmatched junction bases: 4. The CDR3 loop is CSARVASGYNEQFF. The CDR3 coding sequence is TGCAGTGCTAGAGTTGCTAGCGGATACAATGAGCAGTTCTTC.

This clonotype was counted at least ten times. This chain connects TRBV4-3 to TRBJ2-3, with D maybe TRBD1 (5 bases). Germline CDR1 is LGHNA and CDR2 is YSLEER. This CDR3 contains 15 residues. Trimming shortened V by 0 bases and J by 7 bases, and 14 bases separated the two germline ends. DNA of the CDR3: TGCGCCAGCAGCCAAGAGTCGACAGTCAGGAATACGCAGTATTTT. Its translation: CASSQESTVRNTQYF.

The chain has TRBV30 and TRBJ2-7; D gene uncertain. V shed 0 bases and J shed 3 bases, with 15 bases lying between them. CDR3 length: 15 amino acids. CDR1 is GTSNPN and CDR2 is SVGIG in the germline V gene (reference sequence). CDR3 nucleotide sequence: TGTGCCTGGAGTGTACGAAGGGTCAGGAACTACGAGCAGTACTTC. Its protein is CAWSVRRVRNYEQYF. The variable domain in full, completed from reference TRBV30 and TRBJ2-7, reads SQTIHQWPATLVQPVGSPLSLECTVEGTSNPNLYWYRQAAGRGLQLLFYSVGIGQISSEVPQNLSASRPQDRQFILSSKKLLLSDSGFYLCAWSVRRVRNYEQYFGPGTRLTVT.

V and J are TRBV5-4 and TRBJ2-1; 13 nucleotides agree with TRBD2. Trimming at V came to 4 bases and at J to 4 bases, leaving 5 bases not matched to a gene. Germline lookup yields CDR1 SGHNT and CDR2 YYREEE (reference sequence). This CDR3 has 16 residues. CDR3 bases: TGTGCCAGCAGCCCCAGGACTAGCGGGGGTTACAATGAGCAGTTCTTC. It translates to CASSPRTSGGYNEQFF.

In its sample, this clonotype was seen a few times. The chain has TRBV5-1 and TRBJ2-3; tentative D call: TRBD2 (5 bases). V lost 3 bases, J lost 0 bases, and 8 bases lay in between. Germline-derived CDR1 and CDR2 are SGHRS and YFSETQ. This CDR3 has 14 residues. This CDR3 reads CASSSRTSTDTQYF. The CDR3 nucleotides read TGCGCCAGCAGCTCGCGGACTAGCACAGATACGCAGTATTTT.